Presented here are 5 T cell receptor beta chains from one specimen sequenced in a study of cytomegalovirus exposure and HLA in healthy donors. PCR was performed using 60 Vbeta and 13 Jbeta primers. The data were produced by immunoSEQ multiplex PCR, yet TCRdb's version contains in-frame clones alone and is incomplete. The sample comprises around 150,000 clones, about 76% of which are singletons, and around 3.2% rests with the top ten. Sequenced: PBMCs. Receptor source: a human donor in good health.

The chain is built from TRBV12-5 and TRBJ2-1; the match to TRBD2 covers 12 bases. With 3 bases clipped from V and 9 bases from J, the junction kept 6 bases outside the gene matches. The germline CDR1 and CDR2 sequences are LGHNT and FRNRAP. This CDR3 contains 15 residues. The CDR3 DNA sequence: TGTGCTAGTGGTTTTCTGCTAGCGGGGGGGCTTGAGCAGTTCTTC. Translation: CASGFLLAGGLEQFF.

The count of this clone is one. J is TRBJ2-6 and V is TRBV5-1; tentative D call: TRBD2 (5 bases). Germline CDR1 and CDR2: SGHRS and YFSETQ. The CDR3 is made up of 18 amino acids. The V end was cut by 0 bases, the J end by 0 bases, with 13 bases between. In DNA form, the CDR3 reads TGCGCCAGCAGCTTGGCTCTGGACTTTAGCTCTGGGGCCAACGTCCTGACTTTC. Protein product: CASSLALDFSSGANVLTF.

The V gene is TRBV11-3, the J gene TRBJ2-1, with D possibly TRBD1 on 6 matching bases. Germline loops: CDR1 SGHNT, CDR2 YENEEA. V lost 2 bases and J lost 7, with 18 bases in between. The CDR3 length is 16 residues. The CDR3 loop is CASSLSGTRGGNEQFF. The CDR3 DNA sequence: TGTGCCAGCAGCTTATCAGGGACCCGAGGGGGTAATGAGCAGTTCTTC.

This CDR3 is CASGQGLAGDELLNEQFF. The DNA for the CDR3 is TGTGCTAGTGGCCAGGGACTAGCGGGAGACGAGCTCCTCAATGAGCAGTTCTTC. The chain has TRBV12-5 and TRBJ2-1, with 14 bases that match TRBD2. This CDR3 is built from 18 residues. V was clipped by 6 bases and J by 6 bases; unmatched bases: 13. Germline CDR1 is LGHNT and CDR2 is FRNRAP.

This chain uses TRBV19 with TRBJ2-7, with D possibly TRBD2 on 6 matching bases. The CDR3 extends over 12 amino acids. The germline V and J ends were trimmed by 3 bases and 7 bases, with 10 bases remaining between them. Per the germline V gene, CDR1 is LNHDA and CDR2 is SQIVND (reference sequence). The CDR3 DNA follows: TGTGCCAGTAGTATTATCGGAGGGGAGCAGTACTTC. Translating it yields CASSIIGGEQYF.